The entry that follows covers one T cell receptor beta chain sequence. This clonotype was picked up a small number of times. This clone's antigen is unknown. No per-base quality is available; no much larger clone lies one base away. The data stem from a study of blood T cells in healthy people across ages (dated by TCRdb to between 2014 and 2016). Some background on the complete study: Template switching captured roughly one uniquely barcoded TCR beta cDNA molecule per two T cells in model experiments. Using deep sequencing normalized with unique cDNA molecular identifiers, the study measured how TCR beta repertoire diversity changes with age. The donors were divided into four age groups: young (average 16 years), middle-aged (approximately 42), aged (about 60) and long-lived (more than 75). Using the same blood draw, the study looked at two additional independent replicas of 1 million unique cDNA reads for two donors, one aged 18 to 30 and the other aged 80 or older.

V is clipped by 2 bases and J by 4 bases, and the sequence between their germline boundaries is 18 bases long. From the germline V gene, CDR1 is SGHRS and CDR2 is YFSETQ. The cysteine opens and the phenylalanine closes a CDR3 of 16 amino acids. Only the CDR3 part of the read is kept: 48 bases, read in frame from the first base. The method behind the library was 5' RACE. Instrument used: Illumina HiSeq 2500. The second PCR ran for roughly 7 to 11 cycles and used a J-beta primer mix along with a sample-barcoded 5' primer. Each TCR beta cDNA molecule received a unique molecular identifier from a template-switch 5' adaptor carrying 12 random nucleotides. Each sample yielded at least 3 million CDR3-containing paired-end reads. The Mint cDNA synthesis kit, primed by a TRBC-specific oligonucleotide, was used to synthesize first-strand cDNA from all RNA. After uracil-DNA glycosylase treatment, a first 18-cycle PCR used universal primers M1SS and BC2_uni_R on all cDNA. The paper's data handling went like this. Each sample was normalized by randomly selecting 1 million high-quality reads, each carrying a distinct molecular identifier. Reads with shared molecular identifiers were discarded instead of being binned into consensus sequences. MiTCR, with a Q25 quality threshold and the strictest error-elimination algorithm, was used for CDR3 identification, clonotype clustering and error correction. A nonparametric unseen species model with Euler transformation was used to estimate a lower bound on total TCR beta diversity. TCRdb cleaned the public reads at Q25 with fastp, built clones with MiXCR and kept in-frame beta chains. Entries are consolidated by CDR3 protein sequence, retaining the most common genes and DNA. TCRdb assigned the V and J calls; the authors' analysis was not used. The sample contains nearly 800,000 distinct CDR3 sequences, approximately 25% of them found a single time. Of the sample, approximately 4% is held by the ten largest clones.

The study at large found these results: Observed TCR beta diversity per million T cells fell roughly linearly with age, and a significant reduction was already apparent by age about 43. Donor CMV infection status was unknown, potentially confounding age-related changes in expanded clonotypes. Compared with the aged group, more naive CD4+ T cells, fewer expanded clones and increased TCR diversity were shown by the long-lived group, suggesting age selection. Observed TCR beta diversity correlated strongly with the percentage of naive T cells measured by flow cytometry. Estimates of total diversity based on one million sequenced T cells were regarded as lower bounds and as underestimates. Bulk unsorted PBMC profiling prevented conclusive comparison of naive and antigen-experienced compartments.

The roughly 42 donors, aged roughly 6 to 100 years, were systemically healthy Caucasian individuals from Russia. Each donor gave around 9.5 milliliters of peripheral blood, collected into EDTA-treated Vacutainer tubes. Ficoll-Paque density-gradient centrifugation was used to isolate PBMCs, with at least 7 million per sample. Total RNA was extracted from PBMCs with Trizol reagent, with at least 6 micrograms obtained per sample. The percentages of naive CD45RAhigh/CD27high T cells were determined by flow cytometry on a PBMC aliquot from every donor. These same records also appear under a second study, on T cells of mothers and their children. The second paper further reports: Donors were nine systemically healthy Caucasian individuals: three mothers and their six children. cDNA synthesis consumed the entire amount of extracted RNA, loaded at around 1.5 ug RNA in each 15 ul reaction. In the second PCR, the M1S primer added sample barcodes and 2-4 random nucleotides. Over 9.5 million TCR beta CDR3 reads were obtained for each mother, and approximately 2.9 million reads were obtained for each child. In both related and unrelated pairs, thymic selection shapes the output of TCR recombination in a similar way, with inherited differences having only a minor effect. Normalized repertoire overlap in related mother-child pairs was always slightly higher than in unrelated mother-child pairs, but the difference was never significant. Persistent microchimeric T cell clones were not detected, at a sensitivity of about 100 clones per million clonotypes. The study used deep NGS to compare TCR beta repertoires of mothers and children, seeking features distinguishing related mother-child pairs from unrelated individuals. On average, the children were 11 +/- 4 years old, while the mothers were roughly 40 +/- 4 years old. After adapters were ligated using NEBNext reagents, the libraries underwent 100+100 nt paired-end sequencing on an Illumina HiSeq 2000. To prevent cross-contamination, the mother and child libraries were prepared one month apart and sequenced in separate runs. Between 500,000 and 2,000,000 distinct TCR beta clonotypes were identified per donor. Naive TCR beta clonotypes were estimated from low-frequency clonotypes matched to each donor's FACS-determined naive share, without sorting.

The sequence came from a boy aged 10-17 years in good health. Sequencing was carried out using blood. Here the chain combines TRBV5-1 and TRBJ2-5; TRBD2 is a weak D gene call, 5 bases matching. Read as DNA, the sequence is TGCGCCAGCAGCTTCGGGGTCTCTCCAGAGGGAGAGACCCAGTACTTC. Its amino acids are CASSFGVSPEGETQYF. The full variable domain, with segments outside the CDR3 supplied by the reference TRBV5-1 and TRBJ2-5 proteins, appears as KAGVTQTPRYLIKTRGQQVTLSCSPISGHRSVSWYQQTPGQGLQFLFEYFSETQRNKGNFPGRFSGRQFSNSRSEMNVSTLELGDSALYLCASSFGVSPEGETQYFGPGTRLLVL.